This T cell receptor beta chain was sequenced for a study of blood T cell repertoires in COVID-19. As originally analysed: The assay estimated nucleated cells by amplifying reference gene primers. The data were produced by immunoSEQ multiplex PCR, yet TCRdb's version contains in-frame clones alone and is incomplete. V, J and clone size are taken as reported in that table, and D and trimming were inferred from the DNA itself. The sample records some 200,000 clones, around 91% being singletons. The CDR3 has 15 amino acids. V lost 0 bases and J lost 2, with 10 bases in between. Germline V gene data show CDR1 as MGHRA and CDR2 as YSYEKL.

The chain links TRBV4-1 to TRBJ1-2; D not resolved. This TCR was sampled from a woman aged 18-35 years who had recovered from COVID-19. Sequenced: PBMCs or T cells enriched from blood (not recorded which). The CDR3 sequence is CASSQDPPVNYGYTF. The CDR3 DNA is TGCGCCAGCAGCCAAGATCCCCCAGTGAACTATGGCTACACCTTC.